Reported below is one TCR beta chain. This record belongs to a study of blood T cell repertoires in COVID-19. Clones were sequenced by immunoSEQ multiplex PCR, and TCRdb holds only the in-frame ones, with some missing. The table lists approximately 280,000 clones, nearly 90% of them singletons, with 1.5% to 2% in the top ten. Germline CDR1 and CDR2: SNHLY and FYNNEI. Trimming stripped 6 bases from V and 1 base from J, with 15 bases between. The CDR3 has 15 amino acids. The rearrangement joins TRBV2 to TRBJ1-1; D might be TRBD1 (6 bases). Sample: PBMCs or T cells enriched from blood (not recorded which). The TCR sequence derives from a woman under 30 with acute COVID-19. CDR3 in DNA: TGTGCCAGCAGCCGACAGGTCAACACGAACACTGAAGCTTTCTTT. Protein: CASSRQVNTNTEAFF.